The 30 T cell receptor beta chains given below trace back to one sample, sequenced in a study of tumor and adjacent non-tumor tissue in lung cancer. RNA was extracted from bulk tissue without any cell sorting. A modified ARM-PCR protocol with three rounds of nested PCR amplified TCRbeta. A single record per CDR3 protein comes from TCRdb applying MiXCR to the multiplex PCR reads. The sample yields 100,000 to 120,000 distinct CDR3 sequences, under 90% seen once. Sequenced: lung tumor tissue. The receptor source for this set is an older man with non-small cell lung cancer.

Comments on this clonotype: An end of the junction differs from the germline gene, which may be a read error. CDR3: CASSFDRVLGYAF. DNA of the CDR3: TGTGCCAGCAGTTTTGATAGGGTACTAGGCTACGCCTTC. The V call is TRBV28, the J call TRBJ1-2; D remains ambiguous. The germline V gene encodes CDR1 MDHEN and CDR2 SYDVKM. The CDR3 runs to 13 residues.

The V and J genes are TRBV10-3 and TRBJ2-3; D is unclear. The V end was cut by 10 bases, the J end by 4 bases, with 9 bases between. Germline V CDR1 and CDR2: ENHRY, SYGVKD. This CDR3 spans 11 amino acids. The CDR3 sequence: CATGPADTQYF. CDR3 DNA: TGTGCCACCGGACCGGCAGATACGCAGTATTTT.

With respect to this clonotype: Because it lacks the conserved phenylalanine or tryptophan at the end, this CDR3 is likely a read error. The chain carries TRBV12-3 or TRBV12-4 and TRBJ2-7; D is perhaps TRBD2 (7 bases). The CDR3 contains 14 residues. Between the trimmed V and J ends, which lost 3 bases and 3 bases, there was a span of 12 bases. The CDR3 DNA sequence: TGTGCCAGCAGTTTTGCGGGGGCGGGCTACGAGCAGTACATC. Translation gives CASSFAGAGYEQYI.

The chain is built from TRBV4-2 and TRBJ1-2, with 7 bases lining up with TRBD1. Germline trimming cut 0 bases from V and 11 bases from J; bases unmatched to any gene: 12. This CDR3 comprises 15 residues. Germline assignment: CDR1 LGHNA and CDR2 YNFKEQ. The CDR3, as DNA: TGTGCCAGCAGCCAAGATCTCAGGACAGGCTATGTTTACACCTTC. This translates into CASSQDLRTGYVYTF.

CDR3 sequence reads: CANSLSPGSNTQYF. In DNA form, the CDR3 reads TGTGCCAACAGTCTATCCCCAGGGTCAAATACGCAGTATTTT. The genes are TRBV11-2 and TRBJ2-3; D possibly corresponds to TRBD1 (5 bases). Germline V gene sequence: CDR1 SGHAT, CDR2 FQNNGV. CDR3 length: 14 residues. Trimming removed 10 bases at V and 7 bases at J, with 21 bases between. Looking up the rest from reference TRBV11-2 and TRBJ2-3 gives the full variable domain: EAGVAQSPRYKIIEKRQSVAFWCNPISGHATLYWYQQILGQGPKLLIQFQNNGVVDDSQLPKDRFSAERLKGVDSTLKIQPAKLEDSAVYLCANSLSPGSNTQYFGPGTRLTVL.

V gene TRBV4-1 combines with J gene TRBJ1-5, with unresolved D. The V and J ends lost 3 bases and 4 bases respectively, with 22 bases between them. The CDR3 has 18 amino acids. The germline V gene encodes CDR1 MGHRA and CDR2 YSYEKL. The CDR3 is CASSHLPGRVYSNQPQHF. The CDR3 coding sequence is TGCGCCAGCAGCCACCTTCCAGGCAGAGTCTATAGTAATCAGCCCCAGCATTTT.

The chain employs TRBV6-1 and TRBJ2-1; TRBD2 might be the D (6 bases). The CDR3 runs 15 residues. Germline V gene lookup returns CDR1 MNHNS and CDR2 SASEGT. The V and J ends lost 7 bases and 9 bases respectively, with 22 bases between them. CDR3 region: CASTWTSGLNIEQFF. The CDR3 DNA reads TGTGCCAGCACTTGGACCAGCGGGCTTAACATTGAGCAGTTCTTC.

This sequence joins TRBV4-3 and TRBJ2-7; 10 bases agree with TRBD2. CDR1 is LGHNA, CDR2 YSLEER, per germline. With V trimmed by 5 bases and J by 3 bases, 10 bases remained unmatched. The CDR3 totals 16 residues. The CDR3 nucleotides are TGCGCCAGCAGCTCAACCGGGACTAGCGAGGACTACGAGCAGTACTTC. Translating it yields CASSSTGTSEDYEQYF.

Comment on this clonotype: Because it lacks the conserved phenylalanine or tryptophan at the end, this CDR3 is likely a read error. The DNA is omitted, as the CDR3 cannot be located on it reliably, and the CDR3 follows TCRdb's listing. The V call is TRBV28, the J call TRBJ2-3; TRBD2, as called in the table, went unchecked against the DNA. The CDR3 has 16 amino acids, counting both end residues. CDR1 MDHEN and CDR2 SYDVKM come from the germline V gene. CDR3 region: CASNFSSGRGTDTQYL.

V gene TRBV29-1 combines with J gene TRBJ2-5; no definite D call. The germline gives CDR1 SQVTM, CDR2 ANQGSEA. CDR3 size: 16 residues. Deletions cut 6 bases from V and 0 bases from J, with 20 bases between. The CDR3 here is CSVKPYLQTDQETQYF. In DNA form, the CDR3 reads TGCAGCGTCAAGCCCTACCTCCAGACCGACCAAGAGACCCAGTACTTC.

With regard to this clonotype: Compared with germline, one end of the junction differs, possibly owing to a read error. In DNA form, the CDR3 reads TGTGCCATCAGTTTAAACGGAGAAGGGGCGCGTGCATACGAGCAGTACTTC. It encodes CAISLNGEGARAYEQYF. The J gene is TRBJ2-7, the V gene TRBV28; perhaps TRBD1 as D (5 bases). The CDR3 has 17 amino acids. Germline V CDR1 and CDR2: MDHEN, SYDVKM.

Of note for this clonotype: A read error may be the cause here, since a much bigger clone is one base away. DNA for the CDR3: TGCGCCAGCAGCTTGGCCGGGGACCTACATCAGGAGCGGTACTTC. As protein: CASSLAGDLHQERYF. This chain connects TRBV5-1 to TRBJ2-7; D tentatively reads TRBD1 or TRBD2 (5 bases each). CDR3 length equals 15 residues. Per the germline V gene, CDR1 is SGHRS and CDR2 is YFSETQ.

On this clonotype: One end of the junction is discordant with germline, which a read error may explain. The V and J genes are TRBV5-4 and TRBJ2-2, with D possibly matching TRBD2 (6 bases). Germline CDR1 is SGHNT and CDR2 is YYREEE (reference sequence). The CDR3 is 14 residues long. CDR3 in amino acids: CASSLGRDSGELLF. The CDR3 DNA is TGTGCTAGCAGCTTGGGCAGGGACTCCGGGGAGCTGCTTTTT.

A remark on this clonotype: Since the CDR3 does not end with the conserved phenylalanine or tryptophan, this likely comes from a read error. This chain connects TRBV6-5 to TRBJ1-1; D not resolved. Germline V gene lookup returns CDR1 MNHEY and CDR2 SVGAGI. The length of the CDR3 is 14 residues. CDR3 sequence reads: CANSYNTARTEAFI. The CDR3 DNA follows: TGTGCCAACAGTTACAACACCGCGAGGACTGAAGCTTTCATT.

A note on this clonotype: A read error may produce the germline difference seen at one junction end. The chain carries TRBV11-2 and TRBJ2-3; no reliable D call. The CDR3 extends over 13 amino acids. The germline gives CDR1 SGHAT, CDR2 FQNNGV. As DNA, the CDR3 is TGTGCCACGTCTAGTCGGAGCACATATACGCGGTATTTT. This encodes CATSSRSTYTRYF.

In its sample, this clonotype was seen many times. V gene TRBV6-7 combines with J gene TRBJ1-5, with TRBD1 matching over 9 bases. TRBV6-7 is classed as an ORF, of uncertain function. The CDR3 is 14 amino acids. V lost 6 bases to trimming and J lost 6 bases; unmatched junction nucleotides: 6. This CDR3 reads CASRFNRGRQPQHF. The CDR3 nucleotides read TGTGCCAGCAGATTTAACAGGGGGCGTCAGCCCCAGCATTTT.

As for this clonotype: Germline is not matched at one junction end, which may reflect a read error. The genes are TRBV12-3 or TRBV12-4 and TRBJ2-7, with TRBD2 matching 7 bases. The CDR3 covers 17 residues. The DNA for the CDR3 is TGTGCCAGCAGTTTTTGGGGGGGGGAGGTCGAGTCCTACGAGCAGTATTTC. It translates to CASSFWGGEVESYEQYF.

This clonotype was recorded a few times. This likely comes from a read error, as the CDR3 has no conserved phenylalanine or tryptophan at its end. The V and J genes are TRBV12-3 or TRBV12-4 and TRBJ2-5; D is unresolved. The CDR3 length is 13 residues. CDR3 region: CASSLISSETQYY. The CDR3 DNA is TGTGCCAGCAGTTTAATCAGCTCAGAGACTCAGTACTAC.

As for this clonotype: It is likely a read error, because the conserved phenylalanine at the end of the CDR3 is missing. V usage is TRBV11-2 and J usage is TRBJ2-7; D unclear. CDR1 is SGHAT and CDR2 is FQNNGV in the germline V gene. CDR3 length: 13 amino acids. The DNA of the CDR3 is TGTGTCAGCAGCCAATGGATCGAGCGCGAGCAGTACTTA. Its translation: CVSSQWIEREQYL.

Note on this clonotype: At one boundary the junction diverges from the germline segment, which might be a read error. This sequence joins TRBV14 and TRBJ2-2; D may be TRBD1 (6 bases). This CDR3 has 14 amino acids. The germline V gene has CDR1 SGHDN and CDR2 FVKESK. The CDR3 nucleotides are TGTGCCAGCAGCCAGAGGGGGAAGGCCGGGGAGATGTTTTTT. This sequence encodes CASSQRGKAGEMFF.

In regard to this clonotype: One end of the junction is discordant with germline, which a read error may explain. The rearrangement joins TRBV20-1 to TRBJ1-2, with D unresolved. The CDR3 spans 13 residues. From germline, CDR1 is DFQATT and CDR2 SNEGSKA (reference sequence). The CDR3: CSTRVGVIYGYTF. As DNA, the CDR3 is TGCAGTACTAGAGTTGGAGTTATCTATGGCTACACCTTC.

As regards this clonotype: No conserved phenylalanine or tryptophan ends this CDR3, so it is likely a read error. The DNA is omitted, as the CDR3 cannot be located on it reliably, and the CDR3 follows TCRdb's listing. V is TRBV11-2 and J is TRBJ2-2; the DNA was not compared with TRBD1, the D call given in the table. The CDR3 is made up of 16 amino acids, end residues included. The germline CDR1 and CDR2 sequences are SGHAT and FQNNGV. This chain's CDR3 is CASSLVGTGVAGELSV.

The table lists this clonotype with many counts. V gene TRBV5-1 combines with J gene TRBJ2-7, with 8 nucleotides matching TRBD2. Germline V lookup: CDR1 SGHRS, CDR2 YFSETQ. This CDR3 is built from 16 residues. The ends lost 1 base at V and 0 bases at J; junction bases unmatched: 6. DNA for the CDR3: TGCGCCAGCAGCTTGTTATTAGCGGGGATCTCCTACGAGCAGTACTTC. It yields the protein CASSLLLAGISYEQYF. Drawing the rest from reference TRBV5-1 and TRBJ2-7, the complete variable domain is KAGVTQTPRYLIKTRGQQVTLSCSPISGHRSVSWYQQTPGQGLQFLFEYFSETQRNKGNFPGRFSGRQFSNSRSEMNVSTLELGDSALYLCASSLLLAGISYEQYFGPGTRLTVT.

This clonotype was seen only once. The junction and the germline gene differ at one end; a read error may be behind it. This sequence joins TRBV6-6 and TRBJ1-6; D gene uncertain. The CDR3 totals 15 residues. Germline values: CDR1 MNHNY, CDR2 SVGAGI (reference sequence). This CDR3 is CTSSWTGPHSSHLHF. The DNA for the CDR3 is TGTACCAGCAGTTGGACCGGGCCCCATAGTTCACACCTCCACTTT.

Note on this clonotype: A read error may produce the germline difference seen at one junction end. The V gene is TRBV6-6, the J gene TRBJ2-2; a possible D gene is TRBD1 (6 bases). Per germline, CDR1 MNHNY and CDR2 SVGAGI (reference sequence). The CDR3 has 17 amino acids. This CDR3 is CASNPPDGQINTRELFF. In DNA, the CDR3 is TGTGCCAGCAACCCACCCGATGGACAGATTAACACCCGGGAGCTGTTTTTT.

Remarks on this clonotype: This is likely a read error, given that the CDR3 carries no conserved phenylalanine or tryptophan at its end. The chain carries TRBV6-2 or TRBV6-3 and TRBJ2-3; no firm D call. The CDR3 is made up of 17 amino acids. Germline CDR1 and CDR2: MNHEY and SVGEGT. Trimming pared 2 bases from V and 6 bases from J, leaving 21 bases between. CDR3 nucleotide sequence: TGTGCCAGCAGTTACCCGAAGAGAGTAGGCGACCAGGATACGCAGTATTAT. Translated: CASSYPKRVGDQDTQYY.

Turning to this clonotype: One end of the junction does not line up with germline, which may come from a read error. V gene TRBV6-5 combines with J gene TRBJ1-2; D ambiguous. The germline gives CDR1 MNHEY, CDR2 SVGAGI. The CDR3 contains 15 residues. As DNA, the CDR3 is TGTGCCAGCAGTGCTAAAGGGATGGGCGCTTATGGTTACACTTTC. The encoded protein is CASSAKGMGAYGYTF.

This clonotype was picked up one time. At one of its ends the junction is not consistent with the germline gene, which may arise from a read error. The rearrangement uses TRBV6-2 or TRBV6-3 and TRBJ1-5; no definite D call. This CDR3 has 14 residues. Germline loops: CDR1 MNHEY, CDR2 SVGEGT. The CDR3 protein is CASSLGRINQLQHF. In DNA, the CDR3 is TGTGCCAGCAGCCTCGGACGGATCAATCAGCTCCAGCATTTT.

This clonotype appeared a single time. Possible read error: a much larger clone is one base away. The chain combines TRBV6-1 with TRBJ2-7, with TRBD2 matching over 7 bases. Germline values: CDR1 MNHNS, CDR2 SASEGT. The CDR3 covers 15 residues. The J segment lost 3 bases and the V segment lost 4 bases, leaving 9 bases of the junction unmatched. The CDR3 nucleotides are TGTGCCAGCAGTGGAAACGGGGGGTCCTACTACGAGCAGTACTTC. This codes for CASSGNGGSYYEQYF.

In this sample, this clonotype turned up many times. The chain employs TRBV5-4 and TRBJ2-5; D possibly corresponds to TRBD2 (5 bases). CDR3 size: 15 residues. V was trimmed by 7 bases and J by 5 bases, leaving 21 bases between them. Germline CDR1 is SGHNT and CDR2 is YYREEE (reference sequence). The CDR3 region is CASHRTPSNWETQYF. The CDR3 DNA follows: TGTGCCAGCCATAGGACTCCCTCAAATTGGGAGACCCAGTACTTC.